The 10 T cell receptor beta chains listed next were all sequenced from one sample in a study of post-analysis software for immune sequencing data. Findings of the study overall: Controls showed lower frequencies than patients for five or six TRBV segments, and TRBV5-6, TRBV5-1 and TRBV20-1 were among these.

What these receptors recognize is not known. Unique-molecular-identifier-tagged TCR beta cDNA libraries were used. TCRdb processed the PCR reads anew with MiXCR; each CDR3 protein has one entry. This sample has roughly 540,000 distinct CDR3 sequences; less than 40% occur once, and the top ten carry under 7%. Specimen: blood. All receptors derive from a girl aged 2-17 years with multiple sclerosis.

The V gene is TRBV25-1, the J gene TRBJ1-1; D gene unclear. The CDR3 has 13 residues. Trimming took off 4 bases at V and 2 bases at J, with 8 bases between the two ends. Germline assignment: CDR1 MGHDK and CDR2 SYGVNS. The CDR3 spells CASSGFANTEAFF. For the CDR3, the DNA is TGTGCCAGCAGTGGCTTCGCCAACACTGAAGCTTTCTTT.

In regard to this clonotype: At one boundary the junction diverges from the germline segment, which might be a read error. This chain connects TRBV5-5 to TRBJ1-2; maybe TRBD1 (5 bases). Germline lookup yields CDR1 SGHKS and CDR2 YYEKEE (reference sequence). The CDR3 runs to 15 residues. The CDR3 DNA sequence: TGTGCCAGCAGCACTTCTGGGGGTCGGAACTATGGCCACACCTTC. Its translation: CASSTSGGRNYGHTF.

The chain combines TRBV4-1 with TRBJ2-4; possible D gene TRBD2, 5 bases. The J call may not be correct, given that the DNA end is closer to TRBJ2-7. Germline-derived CDR1 and CDR2 are MGHRA and YSYEKL. This CDR3 has 15 amino acids. The DNA of the CDR3 is TGCGCCAGCAGCCAAGATGGGTTGCGGGCCGACGAGCAGTACTTC. Encoded protein: CASSQDGLRADEQYF.

To note about this clonotype: At one end, the junction sequence differs from germline, possibly due to a read error. This chain joins TRBV5-1 and TRBJ1-4, with 7 bases identical to TRBD1. The germline V gene has CDR1 SGHRS and CDR2 YFSETQ. This CDR3 spans 15 amino acids. DNA for the CDR3: TGCGCCAGCAGCCTCATGGGACAGATTAATGGAAAACTGTTTTTT. This codes for CASSLMGQINGKLFF.

This clonotype was seen more than once but under ten times. V usage is TRBV20-1 and J usage is TRBJ1-6; TRBD1 might be the D (6 bases). The CDR3 consists of 13 residues. Germline V CDR1 and CDR2: DFQATT, SNEGSKA (reference sequence). The germline V and J ends were trimmed by 6 bases and 7 bases, with 13 bases remaining between them. The CDR3 loop is CSAAGERNSPLHF. CDR3 coding DNA: TGCAGTGCCGCAGGGGAGAGGAATTCACCCCTCCACTTT.

This clonotype was counted between two and nine times. The V call is TRBV11-2, the J call TRBJ2-5; the D gene is possibly TRBD1 (6 bases). Trimming removed 7 bases from V and 4 bases from J, with 16 bases in between. Germline lookup yields CDR1 SGHAT and CDR2 FQNNGV. This CDR3 comprises 14 residues. This CDR3 is CASTSVRGRETQYF. The CDR3 region has the DNA TGTGCCAGCACCTCAGTAAGGGGGAGAGAGACCCAGTACTTC.

The V call is TRBV7-2, the J call TRBJ2-7; TRBD2 aligns across 7 bases. The CDR3 sequence is 15 residues long. Germline CDR1 is SGHTA and CDR2 is FQGNSA. Unmatched junction bases numbered 8, after V lost 4 bases and J lost 2 bases. CDR3 sequence reads: CASSSSLASTYEQYF. The DNA for the CDR3 is TGTGCCAGCAGCTCCTCACTAGCGTCTACCTACGAGCAGTACTTC.

This clonotype turned up a few times. This sequence joins TRBV6-6 and TRBJ1-1; TRBD1 matches at 7 bases. The ends lost 6 bases at V and 0 bases at J; junction bases unmatched: 13. Germline CDR1 reads MNHNY; CDR2 reads SVGAGI (reference sequence). The CDR3 covers 17 residues. The CDR3 region is CASRRGTATRMNTEAFF. CDR3 DNA: TGTGCCAGCAGACGCGGGACAGCGACCCGCATGAACACTGAAGCTTTCTTT.

This clonotype was counted a few times. The J gene is TRBJ1-2, the V gene TRBV7-9; 9 bases line up with TRBD1. From germline, CDR1 is SEHNR and CDR2 FQNEAQ (reference sequence). Unmatched junction bases numbered 9, after V lost 3 bases and J lost 4 bases. The CDR3 extends over 16 amino acids. CDR3 bases: TGTGCCAGCAGCTTGGGGGACAGGGAAATCTTCTATGGCTACACCTTC. Protein: CASSLGDREIFYGYTF.

The V and J genes are TRBV5-1 and TRBJ2-1, with a weak D call TRBD2 (5 bases). Per the germline V gene, CDR1 is SGHRS and CDR2 is YFSETQ. This CDR3 contains 16 residues. Trimming removed 0 bases at V and 13 bases at J, with 23 bases between. The CDR3 protein is CASSLAAGGVWNIQFF. The CDR3 DNA reads TGCGCCAGCAGCTTGGCTGCGGGTGGGGTTTGGAACATTCAGTTCTTC.